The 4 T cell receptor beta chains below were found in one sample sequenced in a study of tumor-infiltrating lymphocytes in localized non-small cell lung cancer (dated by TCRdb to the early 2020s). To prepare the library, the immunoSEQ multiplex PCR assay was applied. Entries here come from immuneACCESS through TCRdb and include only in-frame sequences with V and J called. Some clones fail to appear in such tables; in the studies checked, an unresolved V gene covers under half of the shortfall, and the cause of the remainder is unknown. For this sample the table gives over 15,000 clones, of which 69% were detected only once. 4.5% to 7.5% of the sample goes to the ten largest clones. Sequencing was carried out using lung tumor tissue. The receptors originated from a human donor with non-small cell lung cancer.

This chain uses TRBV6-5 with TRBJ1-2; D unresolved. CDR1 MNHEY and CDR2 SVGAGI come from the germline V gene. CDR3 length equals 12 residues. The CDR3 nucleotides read TGTGGCGTAGGAGGGCCTAACTATGGCTACACCTTC. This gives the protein CGVGGPNYGYTF.

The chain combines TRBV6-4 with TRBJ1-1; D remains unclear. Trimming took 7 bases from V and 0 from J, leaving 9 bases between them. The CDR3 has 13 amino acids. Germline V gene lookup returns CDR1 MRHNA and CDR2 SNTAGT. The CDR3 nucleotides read TGTGCCAGCAAACGGACGGTGAACACTGAAGCTTTCTTT. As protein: CASKRTVNTEAFF.

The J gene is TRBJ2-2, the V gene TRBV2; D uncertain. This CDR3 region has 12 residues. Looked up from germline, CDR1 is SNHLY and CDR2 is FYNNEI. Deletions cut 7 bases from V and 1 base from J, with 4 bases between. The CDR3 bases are TGTGCCAGCACCGAGAACACCGGGGAGCTGTTTTTT. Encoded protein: CASTENTGELFF. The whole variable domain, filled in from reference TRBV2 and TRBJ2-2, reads EPEVTQTPSHQVTQMGQEVILRCVPISNHLYFYWYRQILGQKVEFLVSFYNNEISEKSEIFDDQFSVERPDGSNFTLKIRSTKLEDSAMYFCASTENTGELFFGEGSRLTVL.

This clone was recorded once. CDR3: CASKEGGNTDTQYF. The CDR3 region has the DNA TGTGCCAGTAAGGAGGGAGGTAATACAGATACGCAGTATTTT. The gene calls are TRBV28 and TRBJ2-3; TRBD2 is a possible D gene (6 bases). The ends were cut back, 9 bases at V and 3 bases at J, with 16 bases in the middle. Germline-derived CDR1 and CDR2 are MDHEN and SYDVKM. This CDR3 contains 14 residues.